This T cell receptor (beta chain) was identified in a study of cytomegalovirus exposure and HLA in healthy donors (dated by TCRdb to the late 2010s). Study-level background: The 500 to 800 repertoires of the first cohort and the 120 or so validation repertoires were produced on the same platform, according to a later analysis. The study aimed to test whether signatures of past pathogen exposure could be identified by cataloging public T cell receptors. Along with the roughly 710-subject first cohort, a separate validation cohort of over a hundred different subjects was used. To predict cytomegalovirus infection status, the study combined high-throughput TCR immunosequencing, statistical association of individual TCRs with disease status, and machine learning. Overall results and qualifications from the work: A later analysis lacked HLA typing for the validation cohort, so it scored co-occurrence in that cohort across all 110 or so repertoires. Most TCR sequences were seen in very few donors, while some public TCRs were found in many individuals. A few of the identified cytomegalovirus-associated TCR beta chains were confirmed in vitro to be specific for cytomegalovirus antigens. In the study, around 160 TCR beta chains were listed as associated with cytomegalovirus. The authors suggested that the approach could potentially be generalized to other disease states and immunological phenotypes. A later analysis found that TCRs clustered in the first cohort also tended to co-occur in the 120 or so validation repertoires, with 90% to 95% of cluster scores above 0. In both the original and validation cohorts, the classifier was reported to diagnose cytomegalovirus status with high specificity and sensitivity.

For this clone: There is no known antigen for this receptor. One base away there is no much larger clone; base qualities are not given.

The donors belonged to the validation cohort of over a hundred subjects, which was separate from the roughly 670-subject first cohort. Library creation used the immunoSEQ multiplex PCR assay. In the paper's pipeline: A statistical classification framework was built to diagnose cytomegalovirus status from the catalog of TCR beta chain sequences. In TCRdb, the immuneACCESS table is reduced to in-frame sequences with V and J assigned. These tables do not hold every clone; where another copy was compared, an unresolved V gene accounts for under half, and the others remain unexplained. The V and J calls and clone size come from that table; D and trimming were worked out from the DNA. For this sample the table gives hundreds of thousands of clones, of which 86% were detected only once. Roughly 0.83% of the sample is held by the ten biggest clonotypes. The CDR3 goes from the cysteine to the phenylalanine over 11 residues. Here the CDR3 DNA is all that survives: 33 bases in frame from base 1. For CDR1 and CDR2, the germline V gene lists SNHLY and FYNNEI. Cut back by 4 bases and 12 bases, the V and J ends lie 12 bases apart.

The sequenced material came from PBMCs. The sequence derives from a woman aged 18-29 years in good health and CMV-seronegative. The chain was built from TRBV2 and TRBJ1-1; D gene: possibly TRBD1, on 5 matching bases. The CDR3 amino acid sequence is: CASSGTRWTFF. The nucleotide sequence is TGTGCCAGCAGTGGGACACGTTGGACTTTCTTT. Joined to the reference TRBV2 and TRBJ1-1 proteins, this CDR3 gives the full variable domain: EPEVTQTPSHQVTQMGQEVILRCVPISNHLYFYWYRQILGQKVEFLVSFYNNEISEKSEIFDDQFSVERPDGSNFTLKIRSTKLEDSAMYFCASSGTRWTFFGQGTRLTVV.